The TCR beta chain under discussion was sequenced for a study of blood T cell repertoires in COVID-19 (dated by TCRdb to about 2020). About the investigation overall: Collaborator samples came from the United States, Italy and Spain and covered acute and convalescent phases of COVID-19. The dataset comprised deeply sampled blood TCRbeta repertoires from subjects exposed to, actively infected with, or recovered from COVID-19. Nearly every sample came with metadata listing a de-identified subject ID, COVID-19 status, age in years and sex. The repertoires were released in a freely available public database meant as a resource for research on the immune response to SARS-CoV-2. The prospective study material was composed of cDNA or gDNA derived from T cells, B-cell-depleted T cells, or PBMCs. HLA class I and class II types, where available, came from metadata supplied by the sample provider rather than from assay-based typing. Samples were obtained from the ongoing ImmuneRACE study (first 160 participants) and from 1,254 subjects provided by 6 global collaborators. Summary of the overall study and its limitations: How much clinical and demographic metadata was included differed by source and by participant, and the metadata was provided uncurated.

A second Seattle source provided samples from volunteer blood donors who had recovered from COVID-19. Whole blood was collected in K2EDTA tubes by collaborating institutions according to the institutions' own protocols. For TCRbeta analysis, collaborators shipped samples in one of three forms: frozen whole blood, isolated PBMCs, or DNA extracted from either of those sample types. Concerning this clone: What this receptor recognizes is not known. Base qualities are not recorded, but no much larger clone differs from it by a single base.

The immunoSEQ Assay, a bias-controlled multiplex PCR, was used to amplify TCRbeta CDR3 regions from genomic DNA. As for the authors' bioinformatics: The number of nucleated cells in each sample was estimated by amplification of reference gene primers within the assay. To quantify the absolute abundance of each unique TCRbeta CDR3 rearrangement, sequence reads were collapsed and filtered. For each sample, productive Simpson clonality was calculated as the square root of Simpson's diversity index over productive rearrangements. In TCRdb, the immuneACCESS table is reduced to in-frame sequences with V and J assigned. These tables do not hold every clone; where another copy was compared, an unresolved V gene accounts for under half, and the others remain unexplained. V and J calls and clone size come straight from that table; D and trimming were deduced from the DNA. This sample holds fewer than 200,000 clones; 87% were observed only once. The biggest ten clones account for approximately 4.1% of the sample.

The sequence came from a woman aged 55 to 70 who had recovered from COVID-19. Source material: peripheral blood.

The encoded CDR3 is CASSSSWAGTGSYEQYF. DNA sequence: TGTGCCAGTAGCTCTTCTTGGGCCGGGACAGGGAGCTACGAGCAGTACTTC. This chain joins TRBV19 to TRBJ2-7; TRBD1 aligns with 9 central bases. The germline V and J ends show losses of 6 bases and 3 bases respectively, and no gene match explains 15 bases of the junction. Looking up the germline V gene (reference sequence) yields CDR1 LNHDA and CDR2 SQIVND. From cysteine to phenylalanine, the CDR3 is 17 amino acids long. The CDR3 DNA has 51 bases and is translated from base 1.